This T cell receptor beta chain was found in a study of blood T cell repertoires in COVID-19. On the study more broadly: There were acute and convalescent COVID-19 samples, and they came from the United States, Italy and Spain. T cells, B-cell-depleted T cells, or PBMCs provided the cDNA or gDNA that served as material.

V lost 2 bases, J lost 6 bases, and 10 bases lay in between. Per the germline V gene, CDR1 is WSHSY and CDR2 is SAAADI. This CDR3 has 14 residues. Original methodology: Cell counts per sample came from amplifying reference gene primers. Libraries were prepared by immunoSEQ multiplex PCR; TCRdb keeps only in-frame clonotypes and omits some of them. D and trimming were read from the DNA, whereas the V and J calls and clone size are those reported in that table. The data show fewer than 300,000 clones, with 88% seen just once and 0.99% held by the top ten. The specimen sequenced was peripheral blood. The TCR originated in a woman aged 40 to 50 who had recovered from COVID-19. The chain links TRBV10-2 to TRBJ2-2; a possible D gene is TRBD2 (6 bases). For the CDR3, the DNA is TGCGCCAGCAGTGAGCTAGCGACGGCCGGGGAGCTGTTTTTT. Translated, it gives CASSELATAGELFF.